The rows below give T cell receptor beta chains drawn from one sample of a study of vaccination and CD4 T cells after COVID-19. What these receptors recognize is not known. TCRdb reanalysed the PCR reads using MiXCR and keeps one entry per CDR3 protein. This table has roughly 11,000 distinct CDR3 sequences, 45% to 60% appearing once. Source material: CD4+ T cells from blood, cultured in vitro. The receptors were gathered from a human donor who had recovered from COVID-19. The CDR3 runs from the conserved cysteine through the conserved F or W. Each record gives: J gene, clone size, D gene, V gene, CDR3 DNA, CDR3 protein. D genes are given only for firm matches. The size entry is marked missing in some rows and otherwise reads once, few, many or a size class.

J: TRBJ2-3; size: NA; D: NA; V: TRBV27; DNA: TGTGCCAGCAGTTTAGGCCTCGGGACAGATACGCAGTATTTT; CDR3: CASSLGLGTDTQYF
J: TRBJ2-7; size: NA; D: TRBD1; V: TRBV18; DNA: TGTGCCAGCTCCAGGACAGGGATAACCTACGAGCAGTACTTC; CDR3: CASSRTGITYEQYF
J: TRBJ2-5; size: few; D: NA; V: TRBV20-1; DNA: TGCAGTGCTGAACAAGAGACCCAGTACTTC; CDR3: CSAEQETQYF
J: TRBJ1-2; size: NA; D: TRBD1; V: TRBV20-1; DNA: TGCAGTGCTAGACAGGGGGTCGGGGGCTACACCTTC; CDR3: CSARQGVGGYTF
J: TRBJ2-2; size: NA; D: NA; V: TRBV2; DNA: TGTGCCAGCAGTGGGGGGAAAGGGATCTCCGGGGAGCTGTTTTTT; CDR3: CASSGGKGISGELFF
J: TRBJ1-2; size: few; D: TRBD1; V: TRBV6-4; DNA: TGTGCCAGCAGTTCCGGGACAGGGGCCGGCTACACCTTC; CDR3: CASSSGTGAGYTF
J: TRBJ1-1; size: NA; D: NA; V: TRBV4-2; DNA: TGTGCCAGCAGCCAAGAACTGGGCGCTATTTTTGCTTTCTTT; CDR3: CASSQELGAIFAFF
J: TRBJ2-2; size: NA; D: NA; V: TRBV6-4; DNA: TGTGCCAGCAGTCAGTCAATGACCGGGGAGCTGTTTTTT; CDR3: CASSQSMTGELFF
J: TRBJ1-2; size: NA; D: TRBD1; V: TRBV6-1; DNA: TGTGCCAGCAGCTTTAGGGGGCATGGCTATGGCTACACCTTC; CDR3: CASSFRGHGYGYTF
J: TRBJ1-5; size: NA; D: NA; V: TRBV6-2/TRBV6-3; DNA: TGTGCCAGCAGTTTACTGAGTCAGCCCCAGCATTTT; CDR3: CASSLLSQPQHF
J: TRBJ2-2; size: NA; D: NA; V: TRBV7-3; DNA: TGTGCCAGCAGCTTAACGTCAGGGATCGACGGGGAGCTGTTTTTT; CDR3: CASSLTSGIDGELFF
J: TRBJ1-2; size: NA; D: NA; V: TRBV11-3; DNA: TGTGCCAGCAGCTTAGCCACAGAAAGCCGACTCACCTTC; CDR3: CASSLATESRLTF
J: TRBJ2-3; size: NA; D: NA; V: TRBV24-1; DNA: TGTGCCACCAGTGATCCCGGACGCACAGATACGCAGTATTTT; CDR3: CATSDPGRTDTQYF
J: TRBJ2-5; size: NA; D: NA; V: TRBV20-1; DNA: TGCAGTGCTAGAGATCTGAACAGTATCGAGACCCAGTACTTC; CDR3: CSARDLNSIETQYF
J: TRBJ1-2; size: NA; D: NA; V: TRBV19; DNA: TGTGCCAGCGCGACGAGGACGGCGATCTATGGCTACACCTTC; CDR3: CASATRTAIYGYTF
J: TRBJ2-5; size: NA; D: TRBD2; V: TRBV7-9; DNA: TGTGCCAGCAGCCCTGGACTAGCGGGAGGTGAGACCCAGTACTTC; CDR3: CASSPGLAGGETQYF
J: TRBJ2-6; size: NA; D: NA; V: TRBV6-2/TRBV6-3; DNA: TGTGCCAGCAGTTACAGCTCTGGGGCCAACGTCCTGACTTTC; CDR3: CASSYSSGANVLTF
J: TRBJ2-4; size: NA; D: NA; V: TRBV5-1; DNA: TGCGCCAGCAGCTTGTATGGCGACCTAGCCAAAAACATTCAGTACTTC; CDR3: CASSLYGDLAKNIQYF
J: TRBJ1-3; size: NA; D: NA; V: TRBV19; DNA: TGTGCCAGTGACAACTCTGGAAACACCATATATTTT; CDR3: CASDNSGNTIYF
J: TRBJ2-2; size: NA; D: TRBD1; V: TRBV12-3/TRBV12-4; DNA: TGTGCCAGCAGTCCCCAATTTACCGGGACAGGGGCAAGGACCGGGGAGCTGTTTTTT; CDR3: CASSPQFTGTGARTGELFF
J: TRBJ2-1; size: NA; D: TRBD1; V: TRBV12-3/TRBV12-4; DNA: TGTGCCAGCAGTCCGGACAGGGGGCAGGTCCTTGAGCAGTTCTTC; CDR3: CASSPDRGQVLEQFF
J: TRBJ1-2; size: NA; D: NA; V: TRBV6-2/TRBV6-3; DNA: TGTGCCACCTCGCAGGCGGGGGGCTACACCTTC; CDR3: CATSQAGGYTF
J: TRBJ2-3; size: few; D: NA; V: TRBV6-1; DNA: TGTGCCAGCAGCCGACAGGCTCGGGCAGATACGCAGTATTTT; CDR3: CASSRQARADTQYF
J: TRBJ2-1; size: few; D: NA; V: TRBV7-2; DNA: TGTGCCAGCAGCCTCCGGGGGCAACCCTACAATGAGCAGTTCTTC; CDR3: CASSLRGQPYNEQFF
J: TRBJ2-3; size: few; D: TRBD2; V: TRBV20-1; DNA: TGCAGTGCTAGGGCTAGCGGGGGCCGGTATACGCAGTATTTT; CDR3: CSARASGGRYTQYF
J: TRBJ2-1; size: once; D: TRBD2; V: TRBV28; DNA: TGTGCCAGCAGTGGGGGGGGAAGCTCCTACAATGAGCAGTTCTTC; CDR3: CASSGGGSSYNEQFF
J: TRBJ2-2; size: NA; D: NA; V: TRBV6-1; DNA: TGTGCCAGCAGAAACCTCGGCGGCGCCGGGGAGCTGTTTTTT; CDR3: CASRNLGGAGELFF
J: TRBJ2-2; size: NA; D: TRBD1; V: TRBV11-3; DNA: TGTGCCAGCAGCCCAGGGGGCCAGAACACCGGGGAGCTGTTTTTT; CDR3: CASSPGGQNTGELFF